This T cell receptor (beta chain) was recovered during a study of cytomegalovirus exposure and HLA in healthy donors. Findings of the study overall: As was reported, the classifier diagnosed cytomegalovirus status with high specificity and sensitivity.

The PCR employed 60 Vbeta primers together with 13 Jbeta primers. Authors' processing steps: As a later analysis found, there were approximately 80 million unique TCR beta chains, of which some 10 million were shared. Libraries were prepared by immunoSEQ multiplex PCR; TCRdb keeps only in-frame clonotypes and omits some of them. V and J calls and clone size come straight from that table; D and trimming were deduced from the DNA. The repertoire holds 80,000 to 95,000 clones, with approximately 84% as singletons. With regard to this clone: The antigen remains unidentified.

V dropped 3 bases and J dropped 1; count of bases not matched to a gene: 13. The CDR3 runs to 18 residues. Germline CDR1 is SGHRS and CDR2 is YFSETQ. J is TRBJ2-3 and V is TRBV5-1, with 8 bases that match TRBD2. This TCR was recovered from a woman under 30 in good health and CMV-seropositive. Sequenced material: PBMCs. CDR3 DNA sequence: TGCGCCAGCAGCTGGTATCCTCGGACTAGCAGCCGCACAGATACGCAGTATTTT. Protein sequence: CASSWYPRTSSRTDTQYF.